This entry concerns a single T cell receptor (beta chain). The table came from immunoSEQ multiplex PCR; TCRdb's copy has only in-frame clones and leaves some out. The repertoire holds 1.6 million or so clones, with less than 99% as singletons. The data were taken from a study of shared clonotypes between healthy human individuals. For the study at large: Donors consisted of a couple of women and three men between 18 and 49.

This sequence was found in a young man in good health. The sample consisted of naive CD4+ T cells sorted from blood. Subset denoted: CD45RA+ positively selected.

The CDR3 loop reads CASSPYRVLATEAFF. The CDR3 nucleotides are TGTGCCAGTAGTCCTTACAGGGTGTTGGCGACTGAAGCTTTCTTT. The chain joins TRBV19 to TRBJ1-1, with a possible D match to TRBD1 (6 bases). This CDR3 has 15 residues. The germline V and J ends were trimmed by 5 bases and 5 bases, with 18 bases remaining between them. CDR1 and CDR2 from the germline V gene are LNHDA and SQIVND (reference sequence).